This T cell receptor (beta chain) was documented in a study of CD8+ T cells in alopecia areata. Background on the study: Treated patients took oral tofacitinib at 5 to 10 mg twice daily.

On this clone itself: Its specificity is unknown.

Study conclusions and caveats: Because of a solitary nonresponder, the connection of baseline CD8+ expansion to response stays uncertain. Patients shared TCRs less clearly than mice did, possibly for HLA-related reasons.

As to treatment: oral pan-JAK inhibitor, 5-10 mg twice daily. In alopecia areata patients, both lesional scalp punch biopsies and peripheral blood were collected. Reverse transcription of extracted RNA yielded cDNA, which provided the sequencing template. The data were produced by immunoSEQ multiplex PCR, yet TCRdb's version contains in-frame clones alone and is incomplete. The sample holds approximately 100,000 clones, roughly 60% seen once. This receptor was obtained from a human donor with alopecia areata. The source material was CD8+ T cells sorted from blood, sampled at approximately week 56, from a patient treated with tofacitinib.

Here the CDR3 reads CASSLRQPQHF. Written as DNA, the CDR3 is TGTGCCAGCAGCTTGAGGCAGCCCCAGCATTTT. The chain is built from TRBV7-6 and TRBJ1-5; D is unclear. Germline CDR1 and CDR2: SGHVS and FNYEAQ. CDR3 length equals 11 residues. Deletions cut 3 bases from V and 7 bases from J, with 4 bases between. The entire variable domain, with the rest obtained from reference TRBV7-6 and TRBJ1-5, is as follows: GAGVSQSPRYKVTKRGQDVALRCDPISGHVSLYWYRQALGQGPEFLTYFNYEAQQDKSGLPNDRFSAERPEGSISTLTIQRTEQRDSAMYRCASSLRQPQHFGDGTRLSIL.